This note documents a single T cell receptor (beta chain) sequence. Its target is not known. Germline lookup yields CDR1 SGHRS and CDR2 YFSETQ. Trimming left V 4 bases short and J 1 base short, with 8 bases between. CDR3 length equals 13 residues. These data belong to a study of cytomegalovirus exposure and HLA in healthy donors. Overall study context: Under 85% of 300 to 450 genotyped donors fell in the Caucasian-associated ancestry cluster. Study results and caveats: Presence/absence analysis assumed near-uniform sequencing depth across donors. Equally common other TCR beta chains were less clonally expanded than HLA-associated ones, a later analysis found. Available immune exposure information covered CMV serostatus only.

In the PCR, 60 Vbeta and 13 Jbeta primers were used. Sequenced by immunoSEQ multiplex PCR; TCRdb stores in-frame clones only, minus some. The table lists 190,000 or so clones, 79% of them singletons. The chain recombines TRBV5-1 with TRBJ1-1, with D perhaps TRBD1 (5 bases). The TCR sequence derives from a girl aged 5 to 17 in good health and CMV-seropositive. Sequencing used PBMCs. This chain's CDR3 is CASSRTQNTEAFF. The CDR3 DNA reads TGCGCCAGCAGCCGGACACAGAACACTGAAGCTTTCTTT.